Detailed here is one TCR beta chain. This record comes from a study of technical replicates of blood from a few donors. The CDR3 runs 15 residues. CDR1 is SGDLS and CDR2 is YYNGEE in the germline V gene. V was clipped by 3 bases and J by 0 bases, with 10 bases between them. The protocol was immunoSEQ multiplex PCR, while the TCRdb copy is restricted to in-frame clones and leaves out a portion. The profile shows more than 65,000 clones, just under 95% of them singletons. This rearrangement joins TRBV9 to TRBJ2-1, with D tentatively TRBD2 (6 bases). The sample consisted of T cells isolated from PBMCs. This TCR was recovered from a human donor in good health. CDR3: CASSGIGSSYNEQFF. DNA of the CDR3: TGTGCCAGCAGCGGAATCGGGAGCTCCTACAATGAGCAGTTCTTC.